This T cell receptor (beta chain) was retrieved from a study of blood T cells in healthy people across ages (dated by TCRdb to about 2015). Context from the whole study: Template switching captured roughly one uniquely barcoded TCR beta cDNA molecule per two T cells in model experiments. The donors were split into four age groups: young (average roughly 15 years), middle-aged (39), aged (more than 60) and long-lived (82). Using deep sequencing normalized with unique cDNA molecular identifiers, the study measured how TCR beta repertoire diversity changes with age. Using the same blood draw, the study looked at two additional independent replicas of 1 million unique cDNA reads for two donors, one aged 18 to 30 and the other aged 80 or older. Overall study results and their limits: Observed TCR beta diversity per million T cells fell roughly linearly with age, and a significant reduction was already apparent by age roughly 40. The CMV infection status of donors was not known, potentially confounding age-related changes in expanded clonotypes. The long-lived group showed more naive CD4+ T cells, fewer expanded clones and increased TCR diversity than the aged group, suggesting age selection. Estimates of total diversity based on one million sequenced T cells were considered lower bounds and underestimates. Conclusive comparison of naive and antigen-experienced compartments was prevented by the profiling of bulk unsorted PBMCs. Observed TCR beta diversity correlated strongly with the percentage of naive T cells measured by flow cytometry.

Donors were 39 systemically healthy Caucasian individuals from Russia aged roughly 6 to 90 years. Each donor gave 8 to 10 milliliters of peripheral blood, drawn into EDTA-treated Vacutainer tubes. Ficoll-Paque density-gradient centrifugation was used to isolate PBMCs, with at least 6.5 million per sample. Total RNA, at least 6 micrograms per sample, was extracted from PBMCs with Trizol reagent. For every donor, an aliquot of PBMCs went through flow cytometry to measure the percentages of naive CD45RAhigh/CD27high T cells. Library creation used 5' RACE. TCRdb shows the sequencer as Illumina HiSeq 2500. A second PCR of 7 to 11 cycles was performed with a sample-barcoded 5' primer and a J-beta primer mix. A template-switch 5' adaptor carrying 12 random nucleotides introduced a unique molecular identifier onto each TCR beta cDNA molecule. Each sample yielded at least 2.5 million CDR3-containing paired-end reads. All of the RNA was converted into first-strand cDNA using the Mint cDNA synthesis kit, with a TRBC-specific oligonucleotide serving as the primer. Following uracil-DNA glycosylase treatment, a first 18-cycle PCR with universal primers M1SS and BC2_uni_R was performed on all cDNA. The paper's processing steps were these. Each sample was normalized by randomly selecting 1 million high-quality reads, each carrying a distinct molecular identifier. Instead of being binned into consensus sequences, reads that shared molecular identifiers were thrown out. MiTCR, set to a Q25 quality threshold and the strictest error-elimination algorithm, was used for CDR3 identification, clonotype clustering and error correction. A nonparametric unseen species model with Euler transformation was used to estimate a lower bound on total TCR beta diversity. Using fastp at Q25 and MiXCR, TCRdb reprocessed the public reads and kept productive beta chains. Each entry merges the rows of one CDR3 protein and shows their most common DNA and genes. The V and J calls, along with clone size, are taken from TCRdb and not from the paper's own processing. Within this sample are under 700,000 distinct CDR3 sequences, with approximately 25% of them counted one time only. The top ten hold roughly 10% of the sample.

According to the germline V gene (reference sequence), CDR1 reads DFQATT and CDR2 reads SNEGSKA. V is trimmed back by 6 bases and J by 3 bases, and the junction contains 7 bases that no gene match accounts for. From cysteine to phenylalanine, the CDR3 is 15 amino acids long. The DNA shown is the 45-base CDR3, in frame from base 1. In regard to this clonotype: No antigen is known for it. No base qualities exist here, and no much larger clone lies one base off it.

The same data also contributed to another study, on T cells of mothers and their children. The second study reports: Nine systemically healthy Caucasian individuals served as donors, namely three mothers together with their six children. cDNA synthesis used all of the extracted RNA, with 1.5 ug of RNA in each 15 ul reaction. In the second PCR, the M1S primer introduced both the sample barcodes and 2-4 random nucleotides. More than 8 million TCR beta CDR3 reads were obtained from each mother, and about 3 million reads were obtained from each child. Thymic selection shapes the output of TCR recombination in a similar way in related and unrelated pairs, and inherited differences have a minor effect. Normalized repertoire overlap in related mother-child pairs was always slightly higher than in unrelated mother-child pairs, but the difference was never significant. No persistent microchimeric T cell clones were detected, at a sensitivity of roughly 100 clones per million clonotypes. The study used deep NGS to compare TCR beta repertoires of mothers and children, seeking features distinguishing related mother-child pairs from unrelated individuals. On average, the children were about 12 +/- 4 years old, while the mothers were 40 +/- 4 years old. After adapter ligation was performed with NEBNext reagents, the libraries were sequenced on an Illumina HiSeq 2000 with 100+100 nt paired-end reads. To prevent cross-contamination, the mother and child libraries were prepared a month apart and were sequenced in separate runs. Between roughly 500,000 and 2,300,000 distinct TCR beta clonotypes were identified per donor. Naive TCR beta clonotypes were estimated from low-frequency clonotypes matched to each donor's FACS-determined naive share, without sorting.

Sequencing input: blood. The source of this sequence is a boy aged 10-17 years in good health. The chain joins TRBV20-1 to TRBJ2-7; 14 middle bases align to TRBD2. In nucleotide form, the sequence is TGCAGTGCCCCCTCGACTAGCGGGAGGGGCTACGAGCAGTACTTC. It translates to CSAPSTSGRGYEQYF.